A single sample gave rise to the 2 T cell receptor beta chains below, sequenced in a study of blood T cell repertoires in COVID-19. Sequencing used immunoSEQ multiplex PCR; TCRdb keeps in-frame clones, though not all of them. The repertoire consists of 55,000 to 65,000 clones, with just over 85% occurring once and the leading ten covering under 5.5%. Sequenced material: peripheral blood. Receptors originate from a man aged 60 to 75 with acute or convalescent COVID-19.

The chain recombines TRBV18 with TRBJ2-1; 10 bases match TRBD1. Germline CDR1 KGHSH, CDR2 LQKENI. Trimming removed 3 bases from V and 7 bases from J; junction bases left unmatched: 15. CDR3 length equals 18 residues. The CDR3 nucleotides read TGTGCCAGCTCACCGGGCCCGGGGACAGGGGCTATTTGGAATGAGCAGTTCTTC. Protein: CASSPGPGTGAIWNEQFF.

The chain has TRBV7-9 and TRBJ1-2; D uncertain. Germline-derived CDR1 and CDR2 are SEHNR and FQNEAQ (reference sequence). V was cut by 1 base and J by 9 bases, with 15 bases left in between. This CDR3 comprises 14 residues. The CDR3 sequence: CASSLVQATFSYTF. CDR3 sequence (DNA): TGTGCCAGCAGCTTAGTTCAAGCAACTTTTAGCTACACCTTC.